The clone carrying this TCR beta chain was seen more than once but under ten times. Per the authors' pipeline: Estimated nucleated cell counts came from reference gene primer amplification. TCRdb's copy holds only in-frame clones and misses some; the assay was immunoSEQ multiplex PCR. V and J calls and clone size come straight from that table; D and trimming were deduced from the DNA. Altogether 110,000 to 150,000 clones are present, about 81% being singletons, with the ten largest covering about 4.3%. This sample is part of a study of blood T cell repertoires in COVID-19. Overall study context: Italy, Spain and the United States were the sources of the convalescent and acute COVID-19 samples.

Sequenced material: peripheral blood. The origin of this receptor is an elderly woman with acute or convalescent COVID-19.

CDR3 protein: CASSPKRTGADSPLHF. The DNA for the CDR3 is TGTGCCAGCAGCCCTAAAAGGACAGGGGCTGACTCACCCCTCCACTTT. The chain carries TRBV7-9 and TRBJ1-6; 9 bases are shared with TRBD1. Per the germline V gene, CDR1 is SEHNR and CDR2 is FQNEAQ (reference sequence). The CDR3 consists of 16 residues. Germline trimming cut 5 bases from V and 10 bases from J; bases unmatched to any gene: 12.